This T cell receptor beta chain stems from a study of response to subunit inactivated influenza vaccine (dated by TCRdb to 2016 to 2019). For the study in its entirety: Deep quantitative profiling of the T cell receptor repertoire was used in the study to follow responses to a trivalent subunit inactivated influenza vaccine. General findings and caveats noted by the study authors: The authors proposed that each seasonal influenza vaccination may bring in only a limited number of new T cells.

The CDR3, from cysteine to phenylalanine, totals 14 residues. Solely the CDR3 DNA is kept, with 42 bases framed from the first base. V is cut by 0 bases and J by 4 bases, and the space between the germline ends is 8 bases. The germline V gene (reference sequence) yields LNHNV for CDR1 and YYDKDF for CDR2. This clonotype was recorded at least ten times. The antigen this receptor binds is unknown. One base away there is no much larger clone; base qualities are not given. The library was made by RT-PCR. The sample was run on an Illumina HiSeq 2500. Through fastp at Q25 and MiXCR, TCRdb rebuilt clones from the public reads, retaining in-frame beta chains. All rows with the same CDR3 protein become a single entry with the most common DNA and genes. Recorded for this sample are 500,000 to 650,000 distinct CDR3 sequences; approximately 7.7% of them occurred a single time. The ten largest clones add up to about an eighth of the sample.

The sample in question was PBMCs from blood, obtained approximately 25 months after vaccination. The chain couples TRBV15 to TRBJ2-3, with TRBD1 as a weak D call on 5 bases. This receptor was taken from a man between 50 and 70 years old who received an inactivated influenza vaccine. Donor details come from another sample of the same person, matched by shared clones. CDR3 reads: CATSRDPTADTQYF. The DNA reads TGTGCCACCAGCAGAGACCCGACAGCAGATACGCAGTATTTT.